This T cell receptor beta chain was recovered during a study of blood T cell repertoires in COVID-19. Turning to the study itself: Samples representing acute and convalescent COVID-19 were sourced from the United States, Italy and Spain.

In the original processing: The authors estimated nucleated cell counts from reference gene primer amplification. Data came from immunoSEQ multiplex PCR; TCRdb stores just in-frame clones and leaves some out. V and J calls and clone size are given by that table; D and trimming were obtained from the DNA. The sample includes 200,000 to 300,000 clones, roughly 86% seen only once; the top ten take approximately 13%. This clonotype originated in a man older than 75 with acute or convalescent COVID-19. The sample taken for sequencing was peripheral blood.

The CDR3 DNA reads TGTGCCAGCAGCTTCGGACAGGGGGCTCGAGGTGAAAAACTGTTTTTT. This encodes CASSFGQGARGEKLFF. The chain recombines TRBV7-9 with TRBJ1-4, with TRBD1 matching over 11 bases. The J segment lost 7 bases and the V segment lost 3 bases, leaving 7 bases of the junction unmatched. The germline CDR1 and CDR2 sequences are SEHNR and FQNEAQ (reference sequence). The CDR3 contains 16 residues.